A single sample gave rise to the 4 T cell receptor beta chains below, sequenced in a study of post-analysis software for immune sequencing data. Unique molecular identifiers were built into the TCR beta cDNA libraries. TCRdb analysed the PCR reads with MiXCR anew, one entry per CDR3 protein. Altogether approximately 400,000 distinct CDR3 sequences are present, roughly 35% being singletons, with the ten largest covering over 10%. Antigens of these TCRs are unknown. General study findings and limits: Relative to controls, patients had 4 or 5 TRBV segments at higher frequency, with TRBV5-6, TRBV5-1 and TRBV20-1 among these.

The source material was blood. These receptors all stem from a girl aged 5 to 17 with multiple sclerosis.

A few counts support this clonotype. V usage is TRBV4-2 and J usage is TRBJ2-7; D is ambiguous. The CDR3 is 16 amino acids. V lost 2 bases and J 0 bases, leaving 14 bases between the germline ends. From germline, CDR1 is LGHNA and CDR2 YNFKEQ. This CDR3 is CASSQTLTFPSYEQYF. The CDR3 DNA is TGTGCCAGCAGCCAAACTTTGACATTTCCCTCCTACGAGCAGTACTTC.

This clonotype was picked up a small number of times. Just one base apart from a much larger clone, this may be a read error. The chain is built from TRBV5-1 and TRBJ2-5, with 8 bases matching TRBD2. V was clipped by 5 bases and J by 9 bases; unmatched bases: 9. The germline gives CDR1 SGHRS, CDR2 YFSETQ. CDR3 size: 13 residues. Here the CDR3 DNA reads TGCGCCAGCAGGATTCAGTGGCGGGAGGCCCAGTACTTC. It codes for CASRIQWREAQYF.

V and J are TRBV6-2 or TRBV6-3 and TRBJ1-1; no clear D. Germline assignment: CDR1 MNHEY and CDR2 SVGEGT. The CDR3 runs to 12 residues. V lost 2 bases to trimming and J lost 5 bases, with 6 bases between them. This CDR3 is CASSYGDTEAFF. For the CDR3, the DNA is TGTGCCAGCAGTTACGGGGATACTGAAGCTTTCTTT.

J is TRBJ1-4 and V is TRBV12-3 or TRBV12-4; the match to TRBD1 covers 10 bases. There are 14 residues in the CDR3. V shed 4 bases and J 8 bases; nucleotides not matched to a gene: 4. CDR3 coding DNA: TGTGCCAGCAGTTCCGGGACAGGGGTAGAAAAACTGTTTTTT. Protein: CASSSGTGVEKLFF.